The clone carrying this TCR beta chain was seen a few times. Antigen specificity is unknown. Other nucleotide sequences from this sample produce the same CDR3. Sequencing templates came from extracted RNA that was reverse transcribed into cDNA. The assay was immunoSEQ multiplex PCR, and TCRdb's table has in-frame clones only and misses some. This sample carries about 82,000 clones, roughly 50% of them seen once, and the ten largest clones take approximately 5.4%. The data are from a study of CD8+ T cells in alopecia areata. General study points: Possibly because of HLA-related factors, TCR sharing was less clear across patients than in mice. Higher clonality than in normal scalp was seen in lesional scalp, especially alopecia totalis/universalis.

Those with alopecia areata gave lesional scalp punch biopsies and peripheral blood. The germline V and J ends were trimmed by 1 base and 2 bases, with 2 bases remaining between them. Germline values: CDR1 MGHRA, CDR2 YSYEKL. This CDR3 has 12 amino acids. The V and J genes are TRBV4-1 and TRBJ1-1; D remains ambiguous. This TCR came from a human donor with alopecia areata. Input material: NKG2D-high CD8+ T cells sorted from blood. The CDR3 DNA sequence: TGCGCCAGCAGCCAAGGTAACACTGAAGCTTTCTTT. Protein product: CASSQGNTEAFF.